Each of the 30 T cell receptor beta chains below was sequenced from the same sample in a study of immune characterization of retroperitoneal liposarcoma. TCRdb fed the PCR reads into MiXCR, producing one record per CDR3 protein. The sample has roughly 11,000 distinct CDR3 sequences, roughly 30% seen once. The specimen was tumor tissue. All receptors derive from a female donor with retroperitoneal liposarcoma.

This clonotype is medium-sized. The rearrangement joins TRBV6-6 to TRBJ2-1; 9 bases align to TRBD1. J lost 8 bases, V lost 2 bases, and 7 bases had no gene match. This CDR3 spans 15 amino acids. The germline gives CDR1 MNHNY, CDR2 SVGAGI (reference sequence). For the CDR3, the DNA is TGTGCCAGCAGTTACGGGGAACAGGGGGCCTATGAGCAGTTCTTC. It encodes CASSYGEQGAYEQFF.

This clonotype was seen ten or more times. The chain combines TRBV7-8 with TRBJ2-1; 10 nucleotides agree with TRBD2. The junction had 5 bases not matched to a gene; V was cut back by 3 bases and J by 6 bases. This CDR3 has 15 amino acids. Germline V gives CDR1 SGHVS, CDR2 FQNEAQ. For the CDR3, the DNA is TGTGCCAGCAGCTTCCCAGCGGGGGGGCCCAATGAGCAGTTCTTC. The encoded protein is CASSFPAGGPNEQFF.

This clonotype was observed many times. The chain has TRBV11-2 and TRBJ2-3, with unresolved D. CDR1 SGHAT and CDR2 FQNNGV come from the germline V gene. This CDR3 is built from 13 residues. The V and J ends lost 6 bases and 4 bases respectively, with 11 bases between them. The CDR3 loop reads CASRGVSADTQYF. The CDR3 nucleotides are TGTGCCAGCAGAGGAGTTTCAGCAGATACGCAGTATTTT.

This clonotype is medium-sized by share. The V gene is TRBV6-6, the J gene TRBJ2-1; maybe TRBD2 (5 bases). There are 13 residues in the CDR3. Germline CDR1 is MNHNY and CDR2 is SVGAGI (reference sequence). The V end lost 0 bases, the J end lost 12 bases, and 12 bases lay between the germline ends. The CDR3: CASSYSLAGRQFF. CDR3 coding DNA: TGTGCCAGCAGTTACTCCCTAGCAGGAAGGCAGTTCTTC.

CDR3 nucleotide sequence: TGCGCCAGCAGCCGCGACGCGAACACTGAAGCTTTCTTT. This sequence encodes CASSRDANTEAFF. The V gene is TRBV4-1, the J gene TRBJ1-1; D call uncertain. This CDR3 has 13 residues. The V end lost 4 bases, the J end lost 1 base, and 7 bases lay between the germline ends. Looked up from germline, CDR1 is MGHRA and CDR2 is YSYEKL.

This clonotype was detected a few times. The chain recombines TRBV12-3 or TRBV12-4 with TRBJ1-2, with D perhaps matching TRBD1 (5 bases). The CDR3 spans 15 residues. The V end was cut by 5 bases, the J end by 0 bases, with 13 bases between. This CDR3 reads CASSAPGTANYGYTF. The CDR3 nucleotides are TGTGCCAGCAGTGCTCCCGGGACGGCTAACTATGGCTACACCTTC.

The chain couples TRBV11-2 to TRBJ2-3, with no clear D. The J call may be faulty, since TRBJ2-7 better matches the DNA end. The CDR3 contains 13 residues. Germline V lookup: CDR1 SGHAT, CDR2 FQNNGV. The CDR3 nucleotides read TGTGCCAGCAGCTTAGAGATGGCCAACGAGCAGTACTTC. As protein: CASSLEMANEQYF.

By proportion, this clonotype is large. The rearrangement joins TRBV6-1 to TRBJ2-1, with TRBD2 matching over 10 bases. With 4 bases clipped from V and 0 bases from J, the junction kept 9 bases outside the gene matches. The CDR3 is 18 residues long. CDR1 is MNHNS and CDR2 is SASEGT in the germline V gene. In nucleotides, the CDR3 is TGTGCCAGCAGTGCGGCTAGCGGGGGTCTTAGCTCCTACAATGAGCAGTTCTTC. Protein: CASSAASGGLSSYNEQFF.

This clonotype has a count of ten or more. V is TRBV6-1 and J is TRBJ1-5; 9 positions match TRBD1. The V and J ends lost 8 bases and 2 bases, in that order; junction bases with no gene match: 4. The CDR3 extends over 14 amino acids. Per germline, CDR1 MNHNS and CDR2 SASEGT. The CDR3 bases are TGTGCCAGCCGAACAGGGGGCGGCAATCAGCCCCAGCATTTT. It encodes CASRTGGGNQPQHF.

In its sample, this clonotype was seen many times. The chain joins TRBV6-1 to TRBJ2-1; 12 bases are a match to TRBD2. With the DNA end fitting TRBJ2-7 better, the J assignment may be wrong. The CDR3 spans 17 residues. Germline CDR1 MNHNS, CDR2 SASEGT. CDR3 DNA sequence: TGTGCCAGCACAACCAAGCGCGGGACTAGCGGGTTTAATGAGCAGTACTTC. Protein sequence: CASTTKRGTSGFNEQYF.

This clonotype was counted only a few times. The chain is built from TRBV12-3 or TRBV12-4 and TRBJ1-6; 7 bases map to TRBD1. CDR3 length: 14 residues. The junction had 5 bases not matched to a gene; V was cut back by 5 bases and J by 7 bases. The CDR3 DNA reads TGTGCCAGCAGTCGGACAGGATTAAATTCACCCCTCCACTTT. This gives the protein CASSRTGLNSPLHF.

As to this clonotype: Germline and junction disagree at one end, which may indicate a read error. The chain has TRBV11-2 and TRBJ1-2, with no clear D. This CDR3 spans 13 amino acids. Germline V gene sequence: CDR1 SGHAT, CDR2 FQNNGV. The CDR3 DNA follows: TGTGCCAGCAGCCTAGAGGGCAACTATGGCTACACCTTC. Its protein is CASSLEGNYGYTF.

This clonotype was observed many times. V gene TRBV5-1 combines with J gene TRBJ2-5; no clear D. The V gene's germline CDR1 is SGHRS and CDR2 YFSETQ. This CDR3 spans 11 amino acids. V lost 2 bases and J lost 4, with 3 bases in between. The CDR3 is CASSLSETQYF. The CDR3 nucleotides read TGCGCCAGCAGCTTATCAGAGACCCAGTACTTC. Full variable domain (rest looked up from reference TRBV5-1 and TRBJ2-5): KAGVTQTPRYLIKTRGQQVTLSCSPISGHRSVSWYQQTPGQGLQFLFEYFSETQRNKGNFPGRFSGRQFSNSRSEMNVSTLELGDSALYLCASSLSETQYFGPGTRLLVL.

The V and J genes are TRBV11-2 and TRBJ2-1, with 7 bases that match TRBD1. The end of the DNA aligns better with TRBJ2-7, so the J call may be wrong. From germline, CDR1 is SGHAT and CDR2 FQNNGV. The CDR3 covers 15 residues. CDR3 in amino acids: CASSLGQGVRYEQYF. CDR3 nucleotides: TGTGCCAGCAGCTTGGGCCAGGGGGTCCGTTACGAGCAGTACTTC.

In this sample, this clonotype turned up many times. The CDR3 loop is CASRPGTLNTEAFF. CDR3 nucleotide sequence: TGTGCCAGCAGACCTGGGACATTGAACACTGAAGCTTTCTTT. The chain links TRBV6-1 to TRBJ1-1, with D possibly being TRBD1 (6 bases). Germline assignment: CDR1 MNHNS and CDR2 SASEGT. The CDR3 loop spans 14 amino acids. Trimming left V 6 bases short and J 0 bases short, with 11 bases between.

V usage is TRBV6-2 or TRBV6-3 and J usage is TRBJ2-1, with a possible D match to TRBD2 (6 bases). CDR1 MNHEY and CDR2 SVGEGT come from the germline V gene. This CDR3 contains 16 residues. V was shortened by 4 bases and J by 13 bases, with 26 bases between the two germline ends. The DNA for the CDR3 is TGTGCCAGCAGTTTACCTAGCGTAAGAAGGGAAGAGACCCAGTTCTTC. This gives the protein CASSLPSVRREETQFF.

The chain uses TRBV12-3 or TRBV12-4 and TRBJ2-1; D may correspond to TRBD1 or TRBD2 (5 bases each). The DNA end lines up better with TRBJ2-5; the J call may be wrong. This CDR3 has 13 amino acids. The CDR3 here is CASSRSGQQTQYF. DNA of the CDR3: TGTGCCAGCAGCCGTTCGGGGCAGCAGACCCAGTACTTC.

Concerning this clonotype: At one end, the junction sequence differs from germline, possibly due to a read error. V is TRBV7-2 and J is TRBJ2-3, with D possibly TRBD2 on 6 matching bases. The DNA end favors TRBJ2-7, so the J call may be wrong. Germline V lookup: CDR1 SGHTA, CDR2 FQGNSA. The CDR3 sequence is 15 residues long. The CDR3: CASSPRGKGSHEQYF. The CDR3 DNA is TGTGCCAGCAGCCCCCGCGGGAAGGGCTCCCACGAGCAGTACTTC.

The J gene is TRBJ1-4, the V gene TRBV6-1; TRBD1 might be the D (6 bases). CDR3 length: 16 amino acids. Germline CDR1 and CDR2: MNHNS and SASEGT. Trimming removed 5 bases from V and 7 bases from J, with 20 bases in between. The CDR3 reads CASSQPPGAVAEKLFF. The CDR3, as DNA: TGTGCCAGCAGTCAACCCCCGGGGGCGGTAGCTGAAAAACTGTTTTTT.

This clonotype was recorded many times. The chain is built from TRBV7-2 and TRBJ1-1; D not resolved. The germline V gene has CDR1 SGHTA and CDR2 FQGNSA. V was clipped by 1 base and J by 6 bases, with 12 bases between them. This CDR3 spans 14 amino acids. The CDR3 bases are TGTGCCAGCAGCTTAGGCAGTTCAACGGCTGAAGCTTTCTTT. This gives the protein CASSLGSSTAEAFF.

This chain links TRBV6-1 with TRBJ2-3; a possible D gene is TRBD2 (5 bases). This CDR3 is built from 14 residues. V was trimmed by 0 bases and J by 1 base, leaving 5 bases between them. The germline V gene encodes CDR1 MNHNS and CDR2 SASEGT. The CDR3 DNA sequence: TGTGCCAGCAGTGAAGCTAGCGGCACAGATACGCAGTATTTT. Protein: CASSEASGTDTQYF.

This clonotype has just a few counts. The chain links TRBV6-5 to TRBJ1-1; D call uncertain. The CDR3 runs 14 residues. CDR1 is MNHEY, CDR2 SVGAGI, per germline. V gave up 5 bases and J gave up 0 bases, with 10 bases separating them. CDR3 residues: CASSPRHLNTEAFF. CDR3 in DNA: TGTGCCAGCAGTCCGAGACACCTGAACACTGAAGCTTTCTTT.

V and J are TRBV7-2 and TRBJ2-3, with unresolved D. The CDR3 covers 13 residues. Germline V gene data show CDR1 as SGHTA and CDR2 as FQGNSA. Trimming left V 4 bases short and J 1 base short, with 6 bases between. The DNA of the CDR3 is TGTGCCAGCAGCTCCGCCCGCACAGATACGCAGTATTTT. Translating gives CASSSARTDTQYF.

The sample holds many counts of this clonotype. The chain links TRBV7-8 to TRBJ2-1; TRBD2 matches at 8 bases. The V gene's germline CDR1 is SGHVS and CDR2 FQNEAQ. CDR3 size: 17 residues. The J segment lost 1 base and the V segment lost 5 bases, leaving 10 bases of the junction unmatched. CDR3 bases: TGTGCCAGCAGCCTACGTAGCGGGGCTAGGTCCTACAATGAGCAGTTCTTC. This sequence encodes CASSLRSGARSYNEQFF.

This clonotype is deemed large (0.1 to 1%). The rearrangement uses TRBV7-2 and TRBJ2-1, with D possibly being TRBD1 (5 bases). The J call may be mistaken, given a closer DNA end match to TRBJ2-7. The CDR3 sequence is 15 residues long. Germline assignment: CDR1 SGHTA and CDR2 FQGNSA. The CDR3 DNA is TGTGCCAGCAGCCCTTTGTATGGGGCCTACAATGAGCAGTACTTC. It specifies CASSPLYGAYNEQYF.

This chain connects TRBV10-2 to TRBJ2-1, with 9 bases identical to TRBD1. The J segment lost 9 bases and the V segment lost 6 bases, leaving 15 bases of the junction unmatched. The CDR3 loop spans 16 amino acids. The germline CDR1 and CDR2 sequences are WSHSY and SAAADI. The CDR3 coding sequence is TGCGCCAGCAGCAAAGACGATGGGACAGGGTCCTTTGAGCAGTTCTTC. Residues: CASSKDDGTGSFEQFF.

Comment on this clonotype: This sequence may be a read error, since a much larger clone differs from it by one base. The CDR3 loop reads CASSLGGKGYEQYF. The CDR3 DNA reads TGTGCCAGCAGTTTGGGGGGTAAAGGCTATGAGCAGTACTTC. The genes are TRBV12-3 or TRBV12-4 and TRBJ2-4; TRBD2 is a possible D gene (6 bases). The CDR3 extends over 14 amino acids. V was shortened by 3 bases and J by 13 bases, with 19 bases between the two germline ends.

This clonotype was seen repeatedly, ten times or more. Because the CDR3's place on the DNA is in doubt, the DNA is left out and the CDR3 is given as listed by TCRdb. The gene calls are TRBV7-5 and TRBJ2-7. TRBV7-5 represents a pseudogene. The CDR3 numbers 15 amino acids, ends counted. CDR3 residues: CISVSEASVSYEQYF.

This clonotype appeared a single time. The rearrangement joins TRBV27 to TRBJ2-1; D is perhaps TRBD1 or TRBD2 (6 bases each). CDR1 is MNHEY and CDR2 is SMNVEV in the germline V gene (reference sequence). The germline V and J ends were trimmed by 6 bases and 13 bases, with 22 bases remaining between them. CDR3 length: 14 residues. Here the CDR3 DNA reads TGTGCCAGCAGCTCGGGGGACACTACAGAGACCCAGTTCTTC. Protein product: CASSSGDTTETQFF.

The CDR3 sequence is CASSVVGQGAYEQYF. In DNA, the CDR3 is TGTGCCAGCAGTGTAGTAGGACAGGGGGCTTACGAGCAGTACTTC. This chain connects TRBV6-1 to TRBJ2-1, with 11 bases matching TRBD1. Matching the DNA end better, TRBJ2-7 makes the J call doubtful. The V gene's germline CDR1 is MNHNS and CDR2 SASEGT. The CDR3 is made up of 15 amino acids.